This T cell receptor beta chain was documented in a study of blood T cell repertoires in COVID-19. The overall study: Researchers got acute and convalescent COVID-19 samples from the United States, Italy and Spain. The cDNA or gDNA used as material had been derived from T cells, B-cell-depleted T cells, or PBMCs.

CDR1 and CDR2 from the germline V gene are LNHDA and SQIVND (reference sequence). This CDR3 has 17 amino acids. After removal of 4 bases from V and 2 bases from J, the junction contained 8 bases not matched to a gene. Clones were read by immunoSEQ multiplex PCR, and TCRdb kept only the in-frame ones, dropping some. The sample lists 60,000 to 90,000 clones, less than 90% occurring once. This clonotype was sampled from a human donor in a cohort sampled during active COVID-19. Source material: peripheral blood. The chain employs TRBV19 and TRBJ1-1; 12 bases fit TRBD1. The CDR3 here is CASSTGTGGFGNTEAFF. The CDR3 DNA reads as TGTGCCAGTAGTACGGGGACAGGGGGCTTCGGAAACACTGAAGCTTTCTTT.